This is a list of T cell receptor beta chains from one sample in a study of regulatory T cells in long-lasting Graves disease. From the multiplex PCR reads, TCRdb called clonotypes with MiXCR, one entry per CDR3 protein. The repertoire consists of fewer than 550,000 distinct CDR3 sequences, with roughly 16% occurring once and the leading ten covering about 25%. The same specimen was also included in a second study, on T cells in Graves' hyperthyroidism and ophthalmopathy.

This material consisted of peripheral blood mononuclear cells (PBMCs), taken at new diagnosis, from a patient treated with antithyroid drugs. All receptors derive from a woman in her forties or fifties with Graves disease. Each CDR3 is given with its conserved first and last residue. The D gene is left open where the match is weak. The listing skips clone size in some rows; elsewhere it reads once, few, many or a size class.

V	size	J	D	CDR3	DNA
TRBV29-1	NA	TRBJ2-7	NA	CSVEDQLGASEQYF	TGCAGCGTTGAGGACCAGCTGGGCGCGTCCGAGCAGTACTTC
TRBV12-3/TRBV12-4	many	TRBJ1-2	NA	CASSSRDGYRYTF	TGTGCCAGCAGCTCCCGGGACGGCTACCGCTACACCTTC
TRBV9	many	TRBJ1-1	NA	CASSVAVRGPAFF	TGTGCCAGCAGCGTAGCCGTCAGGGGCCCAGCTTTCTTT
TRBV9	NA	TRBJ2-2	NA	CASSVLQGNTGELFF	TGTGCCAGCAGCGTCCTACAGGGGAACACCGGGGAGCTGTTTTTT
TRBV28	many	TRBJ1-5	NA	CASEEGGNNQPQHF	TGTGCCAGCGAAGAGGGTGGTAACAATCAGCCCCAGCATTTT
TRBV2	many	TRBJ1-1	NA	CASGAGSNTEAFF	TGTGCCAGCGGTGCAGGGTCGAACACTGAAGCTTTCTTT
TRBV12-3/TRBV12-4	many	TRBJ1-1	NA	CASSLWGRGTEAFF	TGTGCCAGCAGTTTATGGGGGAGGGGCACTGAAGCTTTCTTT
TRBV12-5	few	TRBJ1-1	NA	CASGFRSLGENTEAFF	TGTGCTAGTGGTTTTCGGAGCCTGGGAGAGAACACTGAAGCTTTCTTT
TRBV20-1	many	TRBJ2-5	TRBD2	CSARDPRTSLQETQYF	TGCAGTGCTAGAGATCCCCGGACTAGCCTCCAAGAGACCCAGTACTTC
TRBV27	NA	TRBJ1-6	NA	CASSWGRNSPLHF	TGTGCCAGCAGTTGGGGTCGAAATTCACCCCTCCACTTT
TRBV18	NA	TRBJ2-7	TRBD1	CASSPGQGGLYEQYF	TGTGCCAGCTCACCGGGACAGGGTGGTCTCTACGAGCAGTACTTC
TRBV6-2/TRBV6-3	many	TRBJ1-5	NA	CASSYTPGNQPQHF	TGTGCCAGCAGTTACACCCCAGGGAATCAGCCCCAGCATTTT
TRBV3-1	NA	TRBJ2-2	TRBD2	CASSHFPGGGAITGELFF	TGTGCCAGCAGCCACTTTCCCGGCGGGGGGGCGATCACCGGGGAGCTGTTTTTT
TRBV12-3/TRBV12-4	many	TRBJ1-1	NA	CASRPDPSVTEAFF	TGTGCCAGCAGACCGGACCCTAGTGTTACTGAAGCTTTCTTT
TRBV4-1	few	TRBJ1-1	NA	CASSQESAMPTEAFF	TGCGCCAGCAGCCAAGAGTCCGCAATGCCCACTGAAGCTTTCTTT
TRBV30	few	TRBJ2-1	NA	CAWMVPGANSLYNEQFF	TGTGCCTGGATGGTTCCGGGGGCCAACTCCCTTTACAATGAGCAGTTCTTC
TRBV7-9	few	TRBJ1-6	NA	CASSLGEGDYNSPLHF	TGTGCCAGCAGCTTAGGAGAGGGAGATTATAATTCACCCCTCCACTTT
TRBV18	few	TRBJ1-5	NA	CASSRTVNNQPQHF	TGTGCCAGCTCCCGGACAGTCAACAATCAGCCCCAGCATTTT
TRBV5-8	many	TRBJ2-4	NA	CASSYREIAKNIQYF	TGTGCCAGCAGCTACCGGGAGATAGCCAAAAACATTCAGTACTTC
TRBV6-5	many	TRBJ1-3	NA	CASSYTGTHGNTIYF	TGTGCCAGCAGTTACACTGGGACGCACGGAAACACCATATATTTT
TRBV4-2	many	TRBJ1-1	NA	CASSQDRANTEAFF	TGTGCCAGCAGCCAAGATCGGGCGAACACTGAAGCTTTCTTT
TRBV18	many	TRBJ1-1	NA	CASSPQSTEAFF	TGTGCCAGCTCACCCCAAAGCACTGAAGCTTTCTTT
TRBV12-3/TRBV12-4	few	TRBJ2-7	NA	CASSLTTGAQYF	TGTGCCAGCAGCCTCACCACCGGCGCGCAGTACTTC
TRBV5-1	few	TRBJ2-7	TRBD1	CASSTGQGLYEQYF	TGCGCCAGCAGCACAGGACAGGGGCTCTACGAGCAGTACTTC
TRBV29-1	NA	TRBJ2-1	TRBD1	CSAPTGGAPVGSYNEQFF	TGCAGCGCCCCGACAGGGGGCGCCCCCGTAGGTTCCTACAATGAGCAGTTCTTC
TRBV12-3/TRBV12-4	NA	TRBJ1-5	TRBD1	CASRSQGDQPQHF	TGTGCCAGCAGGTCCCAGGGGGATCAGCCCCAGCATTTT
TRBV10-3	few	TRBJ2-7	NA	CATRAETASYEQYF	TGTGCCACCAGGGCAGAGACAGCCTCCTACGAGCAGTACTTC
TRBV24-1	NA	TRBJ2-3	NA	CATSDTGSTDTQYF	TGTGCCACCAGTGATACAGGAAGCACAGATACGCAGTATTTT
TRBV7-9	many	TRBJ2-5	NA	CASSLSIGTETQYF	TGTGCCAGCAGCTTATCGATCGGGACAGAGACCCAGTACTTC
TRBV28	many	TRBJ1-2	NA	CASSLGATGQSLDTF	TGTGCCAGCAGTTTAGGGGCCACCGGACAGTCCCTTGACACCTTC
TRBV2	few	TRBJ1-2	TRBD1	CASSDYRGRGYGYTF	TGTGCCAGCAGTGATTACAGGGGACGGGGCTATGGCTACACCTTC
TRBV7-8	few	TRBJ1-6	NA	CASSSGRNNSPLHF	TGTGCCAGCAGCTCCGGACGGAATAATTCACCCCTCCACTTT
TRBV6-1	NA	TRBJ2-1	NA	CASGYRARGPTNEQFF	TGTGCCAGCGGTTACAGAGCGCGGGGGCCGACCAATGAGCAGTTCTTC
TRBV7-3	NA	TRBJ2-2	TRBD1	CASSLSTGTGAGELFF	TGTGCCAGCAGCTTGTCGACCGGGACAGGGGCCGGGGAGCTGTTTTTT
TRBV15	NA	TRBJ2-7	TRBD1	CATSRRTGVSDEQYF	TGTGCCACCAGCAGGAGGACAGGGGTTAGCGACGAGCAGTACTTC
TRBV12-3/TRBV12-4	many	TRBJ1-2	NA	CASSPIGGAWGYGYTF	TGTGCCAGCAGCCCCATCGGGGGGGCGTGGGGCTATGGCTACACCTTC
TRBV27	many	TRBJ1-1	TRBD1	CASSFRQGATEAFF	TGTGCCAGCAGTTTCAGACAGGGGGCGACTGAAGCTTTCTTT
TRBV28	many	TRBJ1-5	NA	CASRSGEWSNQPQHF	TGTGCCAGCAGATCGGGGGAATGGAGCAATCAGCCCCAGCATTTT
TRBV20-1	many	TRBJ2-1	TRBD2	CSATSGGSSYNEQFF	TGCAGTGCTACTAGCGGGGGTAGCTCCTACAATGAGCAGTTCTTC
TRBV18	few	TRBJ2-5	NA	CASSPGDGETQYF	TGTGCCAGCTCACCAGGTGACGGAGAGACCCAGTACTTC
TRBV7-8	few	TRBJ2-7	NA	CASSFPGSAYEQYF	TGTGCCAGCAGCTTCCCCGGATCGGCCTACGAGCAGTACTTC
TRBV20-1	many	TRBJ2-5	NA	CSARNRVKETQYF	TGCAGTGCTAGGAACAGGGTGAAGGAGACCCAGTACTTC
TRBV12-3/TRBV12-4	few	TRBJ1-1	NA	CASRDTSLAFF	TGTGCCAGCAGGGACACCTCGTTAGCTTTCTTT
TRBV5-5	once	TRBJ2-7	TRBD1	CASRPDRGPDNYGQYF	TGTGCCAGCAGGCCGGACAGGGGCCCAGATAATTACGGGCAGTACTTC
TRBV14	many	TRBJ2-7	TRBD1	CASSPWDSLREQYF	TGTGCCAGCAGCCCCTGGGACAGTCTTAGAGAGCAGTACTTC
TRBV3-1	many	TRBJ1-2	NA	CASSQRVTARGYTF	TGTGCCAGCAGCCAACGCGTAACCGCGCGTGGCTACACCTTC
TRBV20-1	many	TRBJ1-2	NA	CSASEQQGSGYTF	TGCAGTGCTAGCGAACAACAGGGCTCTGGCTACACCTTC
TRBV7-9	NA	TRBJ1-4	NA	CASSPGTVGRYEKLFF	TGTGCCAGCAGCCCGGGGACCGTTGGGCGCTATGAAAAACTGTTTTTT
TRBV28	many	TRBJ2-7	NA	CASSSNKWGSYDEQYF	TGTGCCAGCAGCAGTAATAAGTGGGGGTCTTACGACGAGCAGTACTTC
TRBV6-1	many	TRBJ1-5	TRBD1	CASSQDRVSQPQHF	TGTGCCAGCAGTCAAGACAGGGTATCGCAGCCCCAGCATTTT
TRBV24-1	many	TRBJ2-7	TRBD1	CATSDRTGGPFEQYF	TGTGCCACCAGTGACCGTACAGGGGGTCCCTTCGAGCAGTACTTC